The 20 T cell receptor beta chains presented below share a single source sample, sequenced in a study of T cells in Graves' hyperthyroidism and ophthalmopathy. There were TCR beta CDR3 regions amplified from RNA transcripts. The HTBI primer set drove a first-round RT-PCR of the TCR CDR3. TCRdb fed the multiplex PCR reads into MiXCR, producing one record per CDR3 protein. The data show around 800,000 distinct CDR3 sequences, about 38% seen once. Sequences were obtained from blood. The source of these receptors is a man aged 18-30 years with Graves' hyperthyroidism.

CDR3 residues: CASSAEGAKNIQYF. The CDR3 DNA is TGTGCCAGCAGTGCGGAGGGAGCCAAAAACATTCAGTACTTC. The chain combines TRBV2 with TRBJ2-5; D is possibly TRBD2 (6 bases). The J call could be wrong; TRBJ2-4 is a better fit for the DNA end. In germline, CDR1 is SNHLY, CDR2 FYNNEI. The CDR3 is 14 residues long.

A word on this clonotype: One junction end disagrees with the germline gene, perhaps due to a read error. This chain links TRBV7-9 with TRBJ2-5; D is undetermined. This CDR3 is 13 amino acids long. Germline V gene sequence: CDR1 SEHNR, CDR2 FQNEAQ (reference sequence). CDR3 in amino acids: CASSRVNEETQYF. Written as DNA, the CDR3 is TGCGCCAGCAGCCGGGTAAATGAAGAGACCCAGTACTTC.

DNA of the CDR3: TGTGCCATCAGTGAGGGGATCCGCAATGAAAAACTGTTTTTT. It encodes CAISEGIRNEKLFF. The V call is TRBV10-3, the J call TRBJ1-4; D unclear. V lost 2 bases to trimming and J lost 5 bases, with 9 bases between them. The CDR3 covers 14 residues. In germline, CDR1 is ENHRY, CDR2 SYGVKD.

The rearrangement links TRBV15 to TRBJ2-1; 9 bases fit TRBD1. Germline lookup yields CDR1 LNHNV and CDR2 YYDKDF (reference sequence). With V trimmed by 5 bases and J by 9 bases, 2 bases remained unmatched. The CDR3 extends over 12 amino acids. The CDR3 here is CATSGTGPEQFF. In nucleotides, the CDR3 is TGTGCCACCAGCGGGACAGGGCCTGAGCAGTTCTTC.

This clonotype was detected a few times. The V gene is TRBV28, the J gene TRBJ1-4; D remains unclear. CDR3 length equals 10 residues. V was clipped by 7 bases and J by 7 bases, with 4 bases between them. The germline V gene encodes CDR1 MDHEN and CDR2 SYDVKM. The CDR3, as DNA: TGTGCCAGCAAGGGTGAAAAACTGTTTTTT. This encodes CASKGEKLFF.

The rearrangement links TRBV7-9 to TRBJ2-5, with a possible D match to TRBD1 (6 bases). The CDR3 consists of 13 residues. V shed 5 bases and J shed 5 bases, with 12 bases lying between them. Germline V lookup: CDR1 SEHNR, CDR2 FQNEAQ (reference sequence). The CDR3 spells CASSHERGETQYF. The CDR3 DNA sequence: TGTGCCAGCAGCCACGAGAGGGGGGAGACCCAGTACTTC.

V is TRBV9 and J is TRBJ2-6, with D tentatively TRBD1 (6 bases). Germline CDR1 is SGDLS and CDR2 is YYNGEE. This CDR3 spans 14 amino acids. Trimming left V 0 bases short and J 11 bases short, with 12 bases between. The CDR3: CASSVEGESYVLTF. The CDR3 DNA sequence: TGTGCCAGCAGCGTAGAGGGGGAATCCTACGTCCTGACTTTC.

V gene TRBV7-6 combines with J gene TRBJ1-3; D might be TRBD1 (6 bases). Between the trimmed V and J ends, which lost 6 bases and 4 bases, there was a span of 16 bases. The CDR3 is made up of 15 amino acids. In germline, CDR1 is SGHVS, CDR2 FNYEAQ. CDR3 residues: CASSYRALNGNTIYF. Here the CDR3 DNA reads TGTGCCAGCAGTTACAGGGCCCTAAACGGAAACACCATATATTTT.

J is TRBJ1-6 and V is TRBV14; the D is unclear. The length of the CDR3 is 15 residues. The V and J ends lost 0 bases and 7 bases respectively, with 10 bases between them. Germline lookup yields CDR1 SGHDN and CDR2 FVKESK. CDR3 sequence reads: CASSQERILNSPLHF. The CDR3 DNA follows: TGTGCCAGCAGCCAAGAAAGGATTCTGAATTCACCCCTCCACTTT.

Regarding this clonotype: Germline is not matched at one junction end, which may reflect a read error. The rearrangement joins TRBV10-3 to TRBJ1-5; TRBD1 might be the D (6 bases). The V gene's germline CDR1 is ENHRY and CDR2 SYGVKD. This CDR3 region has 15 residues. The CDR3 sequence: CASSYRTVVNQPQHF. CDR3 nucleotide sequence: TGTGCCAGCAGTTATAGGACAGTCGTAAATCAGCCCCAGCATTTT.

This clonotype occurred once. The V and J genes are TRBV15 and TRBJ1-1; D call uncertain. CDR3 length: 11 residues. V lost 11 bases to trimming and J lost 1 base, with 8 bases between them. CDR1 is LNHNV, CDR2 YYDKDF, per germline (reference sequence). This chain's CDR3 is CALPENTEAFF. The CDR3 DNA sequence: TGTGCCCTCCCCGAGAACACTGAAGCTTTCTTT.

At least ten counts were recorded for this clonotype. The chain combines TRBV7-9 with TRBJ1-1; D is unresolved. V was clipped by 3 bases and J by 4 bases, with 6 bases between them. This CDR3 contains 12 residues. Germline V gene lookup returns CDR1 SEHNR and CDR2 FQNEAQ (reference sequence). The CDR3 DNA follows: TGTGCCAGCAGCTTCCTCGCCACTGAAGCTTTCTTT. Translating it yields CASSFLATEAFF.

This clonotype came up many times. This rearrangement joins TRBV19 to TRBJ2-5; D is uncertain. The germline V gene has CDR1 LNHDA and CDR2 SQIVND (reference sequence). Trimming cost V 3 bases and J 3 bases, with 8 bases left between them. The CDR3 covers 13 residues. CDR3: CASSIRQEETQYF. In DNA form, the CDR3 reads TGTGCCAGTAGTATTCGGCAGGAAGAGACCCAGTACTTC.

This clonotype has just one count. V usage is TRBV25-1 and J usage is TRBJ1-4; D is uncertain. Germline CDR1 MGHDK, CDR2 SYGVNS. The length of the CDR3 is 15 residues. Trimming pared 8 bases from V and 0 bases from J, leaving 13 bases between. The CDR3 region is CASSSDVSTNEKLFF. The CDR3 DNA reads TGTGCCAGCTCCTCGGACGTTTCAACTAATGAAAAACTGTTTTTT. The whole variable domain, remainder taken from reference TRBV25-1 and TRBJ1-4, is EADIYQTPRYLVIGTGKKITLECSQTMGHDKMYWYQQDPGMELHLIHYSYGVNSTEKGDLSSESTVSRIRTEHFPLTLESARPSHTSQYLCASSSDVSTNEKLFFGSGTQLSVL.

The chain is built from TRBV29-1 and TRBJ1-5, with D hard to call. The length of the CDR3 is 12 residues. V was cut by 8 bases and J by 3 bases, with 11 bases left in between. Germline V gives CDR1 SQVTM, CDR2 ANQGSEA. The CDR3 sequence: CSSQEVNQPQHF. CDR3 bases: TGCAGCAGCCAAGAAGTCAATCAGCCCCAGCATTTT.

The V and J genes are TRBV4-1 and TRBJ2-7; 10 nucleotides match TRBD2. The CDR3 spans 18 residues. Trimming cost V 1 base and J 3 bases; bases outside gene matches: 12. Per the germline V gene, CDR1 is MGHRA and CDR2 is YSYEKL. CDR3 nucleotides: TGCGCCAGCAGCCAAGTCGCCGGCGGGGCTAGCGGGAGCTACGAGCAGTACTTC. Amino acids: CASSQVAGGASGSYEQYF.

The rearrangement uses TRBV5-4 and TRBJ2-2, with TRBD1 matching 11 bases. J lost 2 bases, V lost 3 bases, and 3 bases had no gene match. The CDR3 length is 16 residues. Germline-derived CDR1 and CDR2 are SGHNT and YYREEE (reference sequence). CDR3 protein: CASSSGTGGNTGELFF. CDR3 nucleotides: TGTGCCAGCAGCTCCGGGACAGGGGGTAACACCGGGGAGCTGTTTTTT.

In its sample, this clonotype was seen many times. The chain combines TRBV19 with TRBJ1-2; no clear D. CDR1 and CDR2 from the germline V gene are LNHDA and SQIVND (reference sequence). V lost 1 base and J 4 bases, leaving 10 bases between the germline ends. This CDR3 region has 14 residues. The CDR3, as DNA: TGTGCCAGTAGTATAGGACGGCTGATCTATGGCTACACCTTC. Translation: CASSIGRLIYGYTF.

The chain employs TRBV5-1 and TRBJ1-2; D is undetermined. Germline CDR1 is SGHRS and CDR2 is YFSETQ. This CDR3 contains 14 residues. The V and J ends lost 1 base and 1 base respectively, with 8 bases between them. The CDR3 region is CASSLSGDNYGYTF. The CDR3 DNA reads as TGCGCCAGCAGCTTGAGTGGGGATAACTATGGCTACACCTTC.

The chain links TRBV5-1 to TRBJ1-1, with TRBD1 matching over 9 bases. The germline CDR1 and CDR2 sequences are SGHRS and YFSETQ. This CDR3 is built from 14 residues. V lost 6 bases to trimming and J lost 5 bases; unmatched junction nucleotides: 8. This CDR3 reads CASTLGQGRTEAFF. CDR3 DNA: TGCGCCAGCACCCTAGGACAGGGGAGAACTGAAGCTTTCTTT. Full variable domain (remainder filled in from reference TRBV5-1 and TRBJ1-1): KAGVTQTPRYLIKTRGQQVTLSCSPISGHRSVSWYQQTPGQGLQFLFEYFSETQRNKGNFPGRFSGRQFSNSRSEMNVSTLELGDSALYLCASTLGQGRTEAFFGQGTRLTVV.